A single sample gave rise to the 20 T cell receptor beta chains below, sequenced in a study of blood T cell repertoires in COVID-19. TCRdb keeps only in-frame clones here, not all; method: immunoSEQ multiplex PCR. The repertoire includes roughly 150,000 clones, 84% of them detected once, and about 40% sits in the top ten. The sample was peripheral blood. All receptors derive from a human donor in a cohort sampled during active COVID-19.

The chain joins TRBV7-2 to TRBJ2-7; D possibly corresponds to TRBD1 (6 bases). V lost 2 bases, J lost 0 bases, and 11 bases lay in between. The V gene's germline CDR1 is SGHTA and CDR2 FQGNSA. The CDR3 extends over 15 amino acids. CDR3 region: CASSLWQGLSYEQYF. The DNA of the CDR3 is TGTGCCAGCAGCTTATGGCAGGGGCTCTCCTACGAGCAGTACTTC.

The chain employs TRBV4-1 and TRBJ2-3; D perhaps matches TRBD2 (5 bases). The CDR3 extends over 14 amino acids. Germline-derived CDR1 and CDR2 are MGHRA and YSYEKL. V dropped 2 bases and J dropped 6 bases, with 12 bases sitting between them. The CDR3 DNA reads TGCGCCAGCAGCCAAAAGTTGGAGGTCGATACGCAGTATTTT. It yields the protein CASSQKLEVDTQYF.

The gene calls are TRBV11-3 and TRBJ2-5; the match to TRBD2 covers 9 bases. The germline V gene encodes CDR1 SGHNT and CDR2 YENEEA. This CDR3 is 16 amino acids long. Trimming removed 0 bases from V and 1 base from J; junction bases left unmatched: 3. The CDR3 bases are TGTGCCAGCAGCTTAGATCTAGCGGGGACCCAAGAGACCCAGTACTTC. It translates to CASSLDLAGTQETQYF.

The V and J genes are TRBV28 and TRBJ1-1, with 7 bases identical to TRBD1. This CDR3 has 12 residues. The germline V gene encodes CDR1 MDHEN and CDR2 SYDVKM. With 6 bases clipped from V and 11 bases from J, the junction kept 9 bases outside the gene matches. In nucleotides, the CDR3 is TGTGCCAGCAGCCCTTACAGGGGAGTCGCTTTCTTT. It yields the protein CASSPYRGVAFF. The full variable domain, its missing parts supplied by reference TRBV28 and TRBJ1-1, is DVKVTQSSRYLVKRTGEKVFLECVQDMDHENMFWYRQDPGLGLRLIYFSYDVKMKEKGDIPEGYSVSREKKERFSLILESASTNQTSMYLCASSPYRGVAFFGQGTRLTVV.

This clone was seen just once. This chain joins TRBV27 and TRBJ1-4; TRBD1 agrees at 11 bases. The length of the CDR3 is 14 residues. Trimming removed 3 bases from V and 10 bases from J; junction bases left unmatched: 4. Germline CDR1 is MNHEY and CDR2 is SMNVEV (reference sequence). DNA for the CDR3: TGTGCCAGCAGTTTCGGACAGGGGGCTGGAAAACTGTTTTTT. Its translation is CASSFGQGAGKLFF.

The genes are TRBV6-2 or TRBV6-3 and TRBJ2-3; the match to TRBD2 covers 7 bases. V gave up 6 bases and J gave up 1 base; unmatched junction bases: 10. This CDR3 is 16 amino acids long. Per the germline V gene, CDR1 is MNHEY and CDR2 is SVGEGT. CDR3 residues: CASSRGTTSRTDTQYF. The CDR3 DNA sequence: TGTGCCAGCAGCCGCGGGACTACCTCTCGCACAGATACGCAGTATTTT.

The CDR3 here is CASSYSGRPSSPLHF. In DNA, the CDR3 is TGTGCCAGCAGTTACTCGGGCAGGCCCAGTTCACCCCTCCACTTT. The chain combines TRBV6-2 or TRBV6-3 with TRBJ1-6; D gene ambiguous. CDR3 length: 15 residues. The germline V gene has CDR1 MNHEY and CDR2 SVGEGT. With 0 bases removed from V and 9 bases from J, the gap between germline ends came to 12 bases.

The chain couples TRBV24-1 to TRBJ1-4, with D maybe TRBD1 (5 bases). CDR1 is KGHDR and CDR2 is SFDVKD in the germline V gene. The CDR3 consists of 15 residues. The germline V and J ends were trimmed by 3 bases and 8 bases, with 15 bases remaining between them. Here the CDR3 DNA reads TGTGCCACCAGTGATCCAGGGTTAGGAGAAGAAAAACTGTTTTTT. Residues: CATSDPGLGEEKLFF.

CDR3 coding DNA: TGTGCCAGCAGCTTAGGGCAGGGGGGCCATCAGCCCCAGCATTTT. Translated, it gives CASSLGQGGHQPQHF. The chain carries TRBV7-2 and TRBJ1-5; 7 bases line up with TRBD1. In germline, CDR1 is SGHTA, CDR2 FQGNSA. J was trimmed by 5 bases and V by 1 base; bases with no gene match: 5. CDR3 length equals 15 residues. The complete variable domain, with remaining parts taken from reference TRBV7-2 and TRBJ1-5, reads GAGVSQSPSNKVTEKGKDVELRCDPISGHTALYWYRQSLGQGLEFLIYFQGNSAPDKSGLPSDRFSAERTGGSVSTLTIQRTQQEDSAVYLCASSLGQGGHQPQHFGDGTRLSIL.

The CDR3 DNA follows: TGTGCCAGCAGCTTGATCTCAACTAGCACAGATACGCAGTATTTT. Protein product: CASSLISTSTDTQYF. The chain links TRBV5-4 to TRBJ2-3; no reliable D call. CDR3 length: 15 residues. CDR1 SGHNT and CDR2 YYREEE come from the germline V gene (reference sequence). Trimming took 1 base from V and 0 from J, leaving 9 bases between them.

The chain carries TRBV9 and TRBJ1-1; D is ambiguous. Germline V gene data show CDR1 as SGDLS and CDR2 as YYNGEE. The CDR3 loop spans 15 amino acids. V lost 0 bases and J 4 bases, leaving 13 bases between the germline ends. The CDR3, as DNA: TGTGCCAGCAGCGTAGCTTCGGAGGGCGGCACTGAAGCTTTCTTT. Its translation is CASSVASEGGTEAFF.

Only one count was recorded for this clone. CDR3: CASSLDTGQLNEKLFF. Written as DNA, the CDR3 is TGTGCCAGCAGCTTGGACACGGGACAGCTTAATGAAAAACTGTTTTTT. The genes are TRBV5-6 and TRBJ1-4; TRBD1 matches at 7 bases. This CDR3 spans 16 amino acids. V shed 0 bases, J shed 4 bases, and the junction held 6 bases outside the gene matches. The germline gives CDR1 SGHDT, CDR2 YYEEEE.

The chain uses TRBV30 and TRBJ2-1, with TRBD2 matching 7 bases. This CDR3 is built from 14 residues. Germline trimming cut 2 bases from V and 4 bases from J; bases unmatched to any gene: 5. Per germline, CDR1 GTSNPN and CDR2 SVGIG (reference sequence). The CDR3 spells CAWSSGLGYNEQFF. The CDR3 DNA is TGTGCCTGGAGTTCCGGACTAGGATACAATGAGCAGTTCTTC.

The chain links TRBV6-2 or TRBV6-3 to TRBJ2-7; TRBD1 aligns across 9 bases. The CDR3 length is 17 residues. The trim removed 4 bases at V and 4 bases at J, leaving 14 bases unmatched. CDR1 and CDR2 (germline): MNHEY, SVGEGT. The CDR3 DNA is TGTGCCAGCAGTTCGGAGGAGGCTACAGGGGGCGGGTACGAGCAGTACTTC. Translating it yields CASSSEEATGGGYEQYF.

The chain couples TRBV5-6 to TRBJ2-2; D perhaps matches TRBD1 (6 bases). The V end lost 4 bases, the J end lost 9 bases, and 16 bases lay between the germline ends. CDR3 length equals 14 residues. From germline, CDR1 is SGHDT and CDR2 YYEEEE. Here the CDR3 DNA reads TGTGCCAGCAGCCTAGGGCAGGGGCGGAGGGAGCTGTTTTTT. Encoded protein: CASSLGQGRRELFF.

The chain combines TRBV27 with TRBJ1-1, with TRBD1 matching over 8 bases. Per germline, CDR1 MNHEY and CDR2 SMNVEV (reference sequence). The CDR3 consists of 14 residues. V was clipped by 5 bases and J by 6 bases; unmatched bases: 8. The CDR3 sequence is CASSRRDRRAEAFF. Here the CDR3 DNA reads TGTGCCAGCAGTCGCCGGGACAGGAGGGCTGAAGCTTTCTTT.

This chain joins TRBV3-1 (or the pseudogene TRBV3-2) and TRBJ2-1; maybe TRBD2 (5 bases). The CDR3 is 15 amino acids. The germline V gene encodes CDR1 LGHDT and CDR2 YNNKEL (reference sequence). V dropped 4 bases and J dropped 10 bases, with 20 bases sitting between them. The CDR3 protein is CASSPTGRTDSEQFF. CDR3 sequence (DNA): TGTGCCAGCAGCCCGACCGGCAGAACGGACTCGGAGCAGTTCTTC.

This chain uses TRBV14 with TRBJ1-2; the match to TRBD1 covers 11 bases. Germline V gene lookup returns CDR1 SGHDN and CDR2 FVKESK. This CDR3 comprises 23 residues. Trimming took 3 bases from V and 1 from J; bases not matched to a gene: 25. The CDR3 coding sequence is TGTGCCAGCAGCCAGCTTAACCGGGGACAGGGGGTGCTCCCACAAAACCGTAACTATGGCTACACCTTC. The encoded protein is CASSQLNRGQGVLPQNRNYGYTF.

The chain joins TRBV7-9 to TRBJ1-1; 8 nucleotides line up with TRBD1. V was clipped by 3 bases and J by 5 bases; unmatched bases: 8. Germline V CDR1 and CDR2: SEHNR, FQNEAQ (reference sequence). The CDR3 extends over 15 amino acids. The CDR3, as DNA: TGTGCCAGCAGCTTGCAGGGGGCTCTGAGTACTGAAGCTTTCTTT. It translates to CASSLQGALSTEAFF.

Only one count was recorded for this clone. The genes are TRBV29-1 and TRBJ1-1; 8 bases are a match to TRBD1. The germline V gene has CDR1 SQVTM and CDR2 ANQGSEA. J gave up 3 bases and V 7 bases, and 7 bases lay outside the gene matches. This CDR3 comprises 13 residues. Written as DNA, the CDR3 is TGCAGCGCCGCGACAGGGGTGGACACTGAAGCTTTCTTT. This translates into CSAATGVDTEAFF.